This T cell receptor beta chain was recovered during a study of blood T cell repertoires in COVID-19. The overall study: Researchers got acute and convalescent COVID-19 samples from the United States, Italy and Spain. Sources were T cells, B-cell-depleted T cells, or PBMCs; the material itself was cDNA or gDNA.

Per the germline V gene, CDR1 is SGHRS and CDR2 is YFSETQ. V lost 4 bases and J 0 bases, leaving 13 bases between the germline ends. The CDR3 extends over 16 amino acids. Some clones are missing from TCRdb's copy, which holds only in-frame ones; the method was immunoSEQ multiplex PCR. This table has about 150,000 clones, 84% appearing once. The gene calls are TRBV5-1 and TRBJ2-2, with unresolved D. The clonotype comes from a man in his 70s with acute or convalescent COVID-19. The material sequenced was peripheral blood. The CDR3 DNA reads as TGCGCCAGCAGCCTCACGATGCGCGCGAACACCGGGGAGCTGTTTTTT. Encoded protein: CASSLTMRANTGELFF.